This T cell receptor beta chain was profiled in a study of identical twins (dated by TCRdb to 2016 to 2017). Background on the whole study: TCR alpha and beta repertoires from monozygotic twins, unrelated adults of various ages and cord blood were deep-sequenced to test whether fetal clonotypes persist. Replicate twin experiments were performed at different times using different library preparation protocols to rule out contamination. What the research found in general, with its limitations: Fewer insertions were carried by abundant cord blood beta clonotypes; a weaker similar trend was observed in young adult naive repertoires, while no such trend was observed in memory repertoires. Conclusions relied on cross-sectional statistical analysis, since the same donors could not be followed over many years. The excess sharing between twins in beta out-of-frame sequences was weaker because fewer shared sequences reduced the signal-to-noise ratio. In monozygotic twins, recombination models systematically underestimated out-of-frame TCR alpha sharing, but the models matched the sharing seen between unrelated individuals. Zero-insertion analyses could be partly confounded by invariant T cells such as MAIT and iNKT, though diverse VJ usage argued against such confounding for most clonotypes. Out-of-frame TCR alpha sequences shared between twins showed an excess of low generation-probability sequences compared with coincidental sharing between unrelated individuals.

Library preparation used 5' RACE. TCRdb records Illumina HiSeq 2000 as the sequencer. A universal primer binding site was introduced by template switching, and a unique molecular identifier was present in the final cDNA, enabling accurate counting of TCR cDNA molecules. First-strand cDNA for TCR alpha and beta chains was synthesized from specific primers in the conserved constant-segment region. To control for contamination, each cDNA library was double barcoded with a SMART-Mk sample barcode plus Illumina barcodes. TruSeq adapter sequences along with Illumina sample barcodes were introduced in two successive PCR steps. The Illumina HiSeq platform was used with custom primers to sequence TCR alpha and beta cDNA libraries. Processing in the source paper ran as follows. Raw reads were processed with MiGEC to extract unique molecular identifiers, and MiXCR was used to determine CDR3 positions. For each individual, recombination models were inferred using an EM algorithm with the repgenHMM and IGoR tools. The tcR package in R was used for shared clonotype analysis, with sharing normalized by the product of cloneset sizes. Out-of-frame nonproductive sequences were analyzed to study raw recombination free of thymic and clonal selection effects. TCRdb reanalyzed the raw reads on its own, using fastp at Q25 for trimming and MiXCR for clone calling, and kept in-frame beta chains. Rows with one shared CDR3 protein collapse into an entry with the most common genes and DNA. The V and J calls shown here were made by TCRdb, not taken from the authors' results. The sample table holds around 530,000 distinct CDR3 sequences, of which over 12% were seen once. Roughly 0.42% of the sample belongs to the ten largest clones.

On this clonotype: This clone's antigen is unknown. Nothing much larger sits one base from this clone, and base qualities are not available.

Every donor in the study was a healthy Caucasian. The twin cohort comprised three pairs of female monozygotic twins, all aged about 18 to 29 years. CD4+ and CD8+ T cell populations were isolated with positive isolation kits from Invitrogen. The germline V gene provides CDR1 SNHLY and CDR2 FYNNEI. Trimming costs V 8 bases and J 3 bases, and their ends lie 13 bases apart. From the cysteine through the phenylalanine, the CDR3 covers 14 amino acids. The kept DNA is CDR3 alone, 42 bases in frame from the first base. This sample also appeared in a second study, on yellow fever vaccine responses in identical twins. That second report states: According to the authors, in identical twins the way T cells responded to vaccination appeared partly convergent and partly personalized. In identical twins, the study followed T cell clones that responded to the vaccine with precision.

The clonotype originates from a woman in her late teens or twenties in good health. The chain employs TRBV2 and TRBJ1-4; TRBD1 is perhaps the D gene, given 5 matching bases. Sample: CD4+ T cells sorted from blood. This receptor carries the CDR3 CASRTTEANEKLFF. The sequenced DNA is TGTGCCAGCCGGACGACAGAAGCTAATGAAAAACTGTTTTTT.